This T cell receptor beta chain was obtained from a study of T-cell memory formation after mild COVID-19. This clonotype was counted only a few times. Its antigen remains unidentified. CDR1 is MNHEY and CDR2 is SMNVEV in the germline V gene (reference sequence). CDR3 size: 17 residues. Trimming stripped 6 bases from V and 4 bases from J, with 21 bases between. Whole-study results and caveats: There were some responding clones in pre-infection memory, which suggested that cross-reactive memory had joined.

Employing constant-segment primers, 5'RACE generated TCR alpha and TCR beta cDNA libraries bearing sample barcodes and UMIs. In TCRdb, the 5' RACE reads were re-called with MiXCR into one record per CDR3 protein. The profile covers over 400,000 distinct CDR3 sequences, with under 25% appearing a single time and around 13% taken by the ten largest. Sequenced sample: PBMCs or a T cell subset sorted from them (not recorded which). The chain combines TRBV27 with TRBJ2-2; D call uncertain. The TCR comes from an adult woman who had mild COVID-19 (a few samples of this study predate the infection). Cell type and time point are not known. The CDR3 DNA sequence: TGTGCCAGCAGCCGAAGCCCCACCACAGCGCGCACCGGGGAGCTGTTTTTT. Translation gives CASSRSPTTARTGELFF.